A selection of T cell receptor beta chains follows, all from one sample in a study of blood T cell repertoires in COVID-19. The protocol was immunoSEQ multiplex PCR, while the TCRdb copy is restricted to in-frame clones and leaves out a portion. The table records 99,000 or so clones, about 89% of them present only once. Sequencing input: peripheral blood. The receptors come from a human donor in a cohort sampled during active COVID-19. CDR3s include the opening cysteine and the closing phenylalanine or tryptophan. The D gene is left open where the match is weak. Size is stated for part of the rows, as once, few or many counts, or as a class when the clone is expanded.

clone_size j_call d_call v_call cdr3_aa cdr3_nt
. TRBJ1-5 . TRBV4-2 CASSQDPGDSTQPQHF TGTGCCAGCAGCCAAGACCCGGGGGACTCGACTCAGCCCCAGCATTTT
. TRBJ2-2 TRBD2 TRBV4-1 CASSQGLAGVEGELFF TGCGCCAGCAGCCAGGGACTAGCGGGAGTAGAAGGGGAGCTGTTTTTT
. TRBJ1-2 . TRBV2 CASIREAVSYGYTF TGTGCCAGCATAAGGGAAGCGGTTTCCTATGGCTACACCTTC
. TRBJ2-2 . TRBV7-3 CASSLTPTGFTNTGELFF TGTGCCAGCAGCTTAACCCCGACAGGCTTTACGAACACCGGGGAGCTGTTTTTT
. TRBJ2-3 TRBD2 TRBV9 CASSVGLAGYTQYF TGTGCCAGCAGCGTCGGACTAGCGGGATATACGCAGTATTTT
. TRBJ2-7 TRBD2 TRBV7-2 CASSLASRLAGGGGGYEQYF TGTGCCAGCAGCTTAGCGTCGCGACTAGCGGGAGGAGGGGGGGGATACGAGCAGTACTTC
. TRBJ2-1 TRBD1 TRBV28 CASRSRDSLYNEQFF TGTGCCAGCAGATCCCGGGACAGTTTATACAATGAGCAGTTCTTC
once TRBJ2-2 TRBD2 TRBV9 CASSVEGLAGAGELFF TGTGCCAGCAGCGTAGAGGGTCTAGCGGGAGCCGGGGAGCTGTTTTTT
. TRBJ2-7 . TRBV12-3/TRBV12-4 CASSLATEQYF TGTGCCAGCAGTTTAGCGACAGAGCAGTACTTC
. TRBJ1-1 TRBD1 TRBV6-5 CATRGGGGTEAFF TGTGCCACCAGGGGGGGTGGAGGAACTGAAGCTTTCTTT
few TRBJ1-5 . TRBV27 CASSSYRQVNSNQPQHF TGTGCCAGCAGTTCATACCGACAGGTCAATAGCAATCAGCCCCAGCATTTT
once TRBJ2-7 . TRBV18 CASSPPSSYEQYF TGTGCCAGCTCACCACCGTCTTCCTACGAGCAGTACTTC
few TRBJ2-1 TRBD2 TRBV4-2 CASSQDGTRDNEQFF TGTGCCAGCAGCCAAGATGGGACTAGGGATAATGAGCAGTTCTTC
. TRBJ1-1 TRBD1 TRBV5-4 CASSRETGDAFF TGTGCCAGCAGCCGGGAGACAGGGGATGCTTTCTTT
. TRBJ2-5 . TRBV4-3 CASSQELGSAETQYF TGCGCCAGCAGCCAAGAACTAGGTTCCGCAGAGACCCAGTACTTC
. TRBJ2-1 TRBD2 TRBV6-5 CASRTSGRAYNEQFF TGTGCCAGCAGGACTAGCGGGAGGGCCTACAATGAGCAGTTCTTC
. TRBJ2-3 . TRBV20-1 CSASTTGGGGDTQYF TGCAGTGCTAGTACGACGGGGGGCGGTGGAGATACGCAGTATTTT
. TRBJ2-5 TRBD2 TRBV10-3 CAISESTGLAGQWYQETQYF TGTGCCATCAGTGAGTCGACGGGACTAGCGGGGCAATGGTACCAAGAGACCCAGTACTTC
. TRBJ2-2 TRBD1 TRBV28 CASRAGGSNTGELFF TGTGCCAGCAGGGCAGGGGGCTCCAACACCGGGGAGCTGTTTTTT
. TRBJ2-7 TRBD1 TRBV28 CASSDHRGRQEVRLFYEQYF TGTGCCAGCAGCGATCACAGGGGAAGACAGGAAGTCCGGCTTTTCTACGAGCAGTACTTC
. TRBJ2-7 TRBD2 TRBV15 CATSPTGGGPHEQYF TGTGCCACCAGCCCGACCGGGGGGGGCCCCCACGAGCAGTACTTC
. TRBJ1-1 . TRBV29-1 CSVDLSHTEAFF TGCAGCGTTGATCTTAGCCACACTGAAGCTTTCTTT
once TRBJ1-2 . TRBV2 CASSDSGYTF TGTGCCAGCAGCGACTCCGGCTACACCTTC
. TRBJ1-3 . TRBV12-3/TRBV12-4 CASILLVENTIYF TGTGCCAGCATTCTCTTAGTCGAAAACACCATATATTTT
. TRBJ1-1 . TRBV6-6 CASRDQVNTEAFF TGTGCCAGCAGAGATCAGGTGAACACTGAAGCTTTCTTT
. TRBJ1-4 TRBD1 TRBV27 CASSLDGTGGETEKLFF TGTGCCAGCAGTTTAGATGGGACAGGGGGGGAGACTGAAAAACTGTTTTTT
. TRBJ2-1 TRBD1 TRBV5-6 CASSLTGGSNNNEQFF TGTGCCAGCAGCTTGACAGGGGGAAGCAACAACAATGAGCAGTTCTTC